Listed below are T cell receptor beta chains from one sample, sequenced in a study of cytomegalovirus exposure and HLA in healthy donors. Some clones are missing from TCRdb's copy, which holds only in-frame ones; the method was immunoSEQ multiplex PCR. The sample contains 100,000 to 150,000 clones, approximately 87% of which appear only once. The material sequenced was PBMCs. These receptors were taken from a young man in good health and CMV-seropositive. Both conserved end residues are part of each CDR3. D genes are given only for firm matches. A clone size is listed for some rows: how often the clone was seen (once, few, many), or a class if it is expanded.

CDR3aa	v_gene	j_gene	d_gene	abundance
CASRLQGGNQPQHF	TRBV6-5	TRBJ1-5	.	.
CASSLQRQGLTAGELFF	TRBV27	TRBJ2-2	TRBD1	.
CASRQGDTEAFF	TRBV7-8	TRBJ1-1	.	.
CASTTGAYGYTF	TRBV28	TRBJ1-2	.	.
CASSQYSTGELFF	TRBV19	TRBJ2-2	.	.
CASRDTGTAYGYTF	TRBV6-1	TRBJ1-2	TRBD1	.
CASSHRTSGVSYEQYF	TRBV11-2	TRBJ2-7	TRBD2	.
CASSFPGDGHHEQYF	TRBV5-1	TRBJ2-7	.	.
CASSPGLQNTEAFF	TRBV5-1	TRBJ1-1	.	.
CASSQESVGANYGYTF	TRBV4-1	TRBJ1-2	.	.
CASSFLGHSGNTIYF	TRBV5-8	TRBJ1-3	.	.
CASSLLPGDGYTF	TRBV5-6	TRBJ1-2	.	few
CASSQPHLRQGKYQETQYF	TRBV16	TRBJ2-5	TRBD1	.
CASRRGLDGYTF	TRBV28	TRBJ1-2	.	.
CAWRPDRVSSEQYF	TRBV30	TRBJ2-7	TRBD1	once
CASGLPQGTGPYEQYF	TRBV12-5	TRBJ2-7	TRBD1	.
CASSSGTVPYEQYF	TRBV11-1	TRBJ2-7	TRBD1	once
CASSWGSGGDTEAFF	TRBV7-9	TRBJ1-1	TRBD1	.
CASSHPDRVDGYTF	TRBV4-1	TRBJ1-2	TRBD1	.
CASRTGTGGTEAFF	TRBV10-2	TRBJ1-1	TRBD1	.
CASSGPGGDGYTF	TRBV7-9	TRBJ1-2	.	once
CASSEQGGNQPQHF	TRBV25-1	TRBJ1-5	.	once
CASFLDWTYNEQFF	TRBV7-9	TRBJ2-1	.	.
CASSFTSGHNEQFF	TRBV7-2	TRBJ2-1	TRBD2	.
CASSLPARGNSKNIQYF	TRBV5-6	TRBJ2-4	.	.
CASSPMVAGFQETQYF	TRBV7-2	TRBJ2-5	TRBD2	.
CASSLDRLAGAREQFF	TRBV5-1	TRBJ2-1	TRBD2	.
CASSLEGLAGHHEQFF	TRBV5-1	TRBJ2-1	TRBD2	.
CASSLDRINTEAFF	TRBV7-8	TRBJ1-1	.	.
CASSAGQLNEKLFF	TRBV7-9	TRBJ1-4	.	once
CASSDSAGESDTQYF	TRBV6-4	TRBJ2-3	TRBD2	.
CASSAQGANQPQHF	TRBV9	TRBJ1-5	TRBD1	.